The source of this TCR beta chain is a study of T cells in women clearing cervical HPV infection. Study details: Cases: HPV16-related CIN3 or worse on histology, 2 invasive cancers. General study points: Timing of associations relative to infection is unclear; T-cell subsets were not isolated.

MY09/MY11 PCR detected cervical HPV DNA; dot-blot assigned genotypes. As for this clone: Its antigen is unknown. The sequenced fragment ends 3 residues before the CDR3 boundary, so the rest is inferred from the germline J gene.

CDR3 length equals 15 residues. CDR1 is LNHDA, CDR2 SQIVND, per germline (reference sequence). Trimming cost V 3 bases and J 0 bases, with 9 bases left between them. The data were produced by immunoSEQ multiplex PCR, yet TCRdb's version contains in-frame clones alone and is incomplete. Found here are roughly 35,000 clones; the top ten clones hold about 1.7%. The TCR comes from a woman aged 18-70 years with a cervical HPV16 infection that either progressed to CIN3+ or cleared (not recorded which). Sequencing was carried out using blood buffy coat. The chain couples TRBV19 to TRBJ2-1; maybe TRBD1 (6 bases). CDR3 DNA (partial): TGTGCCAGTAGTATCCAGGGGAACTCCTACAATGAG. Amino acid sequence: CASSIQGNSYNE. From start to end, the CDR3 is CASSIQGNSYNEQFF.